Listed here are 18 T cell receptor beta chains from one sample, sequenced in a study of T cells in Graves' hyperthyroidism and ophthalmopathy. From RNA transcripts, TCR beta CDR3 regions were amplified. A first-round RT-PCR of the TCR CDR3 used the HTBI primer set. TCRdb redid the calling of the multiplex PCR reads with MiXCR, one entry per CDR3 protein. Of about 740,000 distinct CDR3 sequences in the sample, less than 15% are singletons; the top ten hold 10%. Sequenced material: blood. Receptor source: a woman aged 18 to 35 with Graves' hyperthyroidism.

This clonotype showed up many times. The chain joins TRBV20-1 to TRBJ1-5; D is possibly TRBD1 (6 bases). Trimming left V 5 bases short and J 4 bases short, with 12 bases between. The V gene's germline CDR1 is DFQATT and CDR2 SNEGSKA (reference sequence). The CDR3 has 13 residues. Here the CDR3 DNA reads TGCAGTGCTCCTTCGACAGGAAATCAGCCCCAGCATTTT. It translates to CSAPSTGNQPQHF.

This chain joins TRBV9 and TRBJ1-4; 7 bases match TRBD1. CDR3 length: 15 amino acids. Germline V gives CDR1 SGDLS, CDR2 YYNGEE. V lost 0 bases to trimming and J lost 3 bases; unmatched junction nucleotides: 2. In DNA form, the CDR3 reads TGTGCCAGCAGCGTAGAGACAGGGCCTAATGAAAAACTGTTTTTT. Its protein is CASSVETGPNEKLFF.

This clonotype was seen only a few times. This rearrangement joins TRBV2 to TRBJ1-2, with TRBD1 matching over 7 bases. The CDR3 is 15 residues long. The germline gives CDR1 SNHLY, CDR2 FYNNEI. J lost 3 bases, V lost 5 bases, and 9 bases had no gene match. The CDR3 spells CASSSTTGLDYGYTF. CDR3 nucleotide sequence: TGTGCCAGCAGTTCTACGACAGGGTTGGACTATGGCTACACCTTC.

The chain combines TRBV6-1 with TRBJ1-3; D remains ambiguous. The ends were cut back, 6 bases at V and 2 bases at J, with 11 bases in the middle. The CDR3 runs 14 residues. Germline loops: CDR1 MNHNS, CDR2 SASEGT. CDR3 sequence (DNA): TGTGCCAGCAGGGCAGATTACCCTGGAAACACCATATATTTT. Translated: CASRADYPGNTIYF.

The sample holds many counts of this clonotype. V is TRBV18 and J is TRBJ2-1; D is undetermined. Germline assignment: CDR1 KGHSH and CDR2 LQKENI. V lost 2 bases and J 7 bases, leaving 12 bases between the germline ends. The CDR3 sequence is 14 residues long. CDR3 amino acids: CASSPEWSGNEQFF. CDR3 in DNA: TGTGCCAGCTCACCAGAATGGTCTGGGAATGAGCAGTTCTTC.

Remarks on this clonotype: One base away lies a much larger clone, so this may be a sequencing read error. In this CDR3 the conserved last residue, phenylalanine or tryptophan, is missing, so a read error is likely. This sequence joins TRBV7-6 and TRBJ2-5, with D possibly being TRBD2 (6 bases). The CDR3 totals 15 residues. V was clipped by 1 base and J by 5 bases, with 14 bases between them. CDR1 is SGHVS and CDR2 is FNYEAQ in the germline V gene. DNA of the CDR3: TGTGCCAGCAGCTTAGTTGGGGGGAGCGGGGAGACCCAGTACTCC. Translating it yields CASSLVGGSGETQYS.

This clonotype was seen ten or more times. V is TRBV12-3 or TRBV12-4 and J is TRBJ2-6, with TRBD1 identical over 8 bases. With 9 bases clipped from V and 1 base from J, the junction kept 11 bases outside the gene matches. The CDR3 loop spans 17 amino acids. The CDR3 nucleotides are TGTGCCAGTGACGCCACAGGGGGGTATTCTGGGGCCAACGTCCTGACTTTC. This translates into CASDATGGYSGANVLTF.

This clonotype occurred a few times. The genes are TRBV6-5 and TRBJ2-7; 8 positions agree with TRBD1. V dropped 2 bases and J dropped 3; count of bases not matched to a gene: 6. Germline lookup yields CDR1 MNHEY and CDR2 SVGAGI. The CDR3 spans 15 residues. CDR3 amino acids: CASSYRGQGLYEQYF. Written as DNA, the CDR3 is TGTGCCAGCAGTTACCGAGGACAGGGTCTCTACGAGCAGTACTTC.

This clonotype showed up just a few times. The chain uses TRBV7-2 and TRBJ2-2, with no clear D. V was shortened by 2 bases and J by 1 base, with 14 bases between the two germline ends. Germline-derived CDR1 and CDR2 are SGHTA and FQGNSA. The CDR3 totals 17 residues. CDR3: CASSLLGPTMNTGELFF. DNA of the CDR3: TGTGCCAGCAGCTTACTAGGCCCGACGATGAACACCGGGGAGCTGTTTTTT.

The chain is built from TRBV24-1 and TRBJ1-2; unclear D gene. The CDR3 consists of 13 residues. Looked up from germline, CDR1 is KGHDR and CDR2 is SFDVKD. The germline V and J ends were trimmed by 3 bases and 7 bases, with 11 bases remaining between them. The CDR3 DNA reads TGTGCCACCAGTGATAGGCGGAAGAGTGGCTACACCTTC. Its protein is CATSDRRKSGYTF.

In its sample, this clonotype was seen a few times. CDR3 DNA: TGTGCCAGTGGCGAGTGGGCAGCAGCTAATGAAAAACTGTTTTTT. This translates into CASGEWAAANEKLFF. The gene calls are TRBV19 and TRBJ1-4; the D is unclear. CDR1 LNHDA and CDR2 SQIVND come from the germline V gene (reference sequence). V lost 8 bases, J lost 3 bases, and 16 bases lay in between. This CDR3 comprises 15 residues.

This clonotype was recorded a few times. The V call is TRBV7-9, the J call TRBJ2-2; 9 bases agree with TRBD1. J was trimmed by 4 bases and V by 5 bases; bases with no gene match: 11. This CDR3 is 17 amino acids long. The germline V gene encodes CDR1 SEHNR and CDR2 FQNEAQ (reference sequence). The CDR3: CASSPPSGQGPTGELFF. The CDR3 coding sequence is TGTGCCAGCAGCCCCCCCTCGGGACAGGGACCCACCGGGGAGCTGTTTTTT.

This chain connects TRBV20-1 to TRBJ1-6, with TRBD1 as a possible D gene (6 bases). The CDR3 has 15 amino acids. Trimming shortened V by 6 bases and J by 3 bases, and 15 bases separated the two germline ends. Germline CDR1 DFQATT, CDR2 SNEGSKA (reference sequence). The CDR3 DNA reads TGCAGTGCCGAGGGGGGAAAGTTCTATAATTCACCCCTCCACTTT. Translated, it gives CSAEGGKFYNSPLHF.

The chain joins TRBV7-9 to TRBJ1-2; no clear D gene. Germline V gene sequence: CDR1 SEHNR, CDR2 FQNEAQ (reference sequence). V was trimmed by 4 bases and J by 0 bases, leaving 9 bases between them. The CDR3 contains 14 residues. CDR3 in amino acids: CASSSSGPNYGYTF. In DNA, the CDR3 is TGTGCCAGCAGCTCGTCAGGACCTAACTATGGCTACACCTTC.

There are many counts of this clonotype. J is TRBJ2-1 and V is TRBV20-1; 12 bases line up with TRBD2. The germline gives CDR1 DFQATT, CDR2 SNEGSKA (reference sequence). This CDR3 has 14 amino acids. The ends lost 6 bases at V and 4 bases at J; junction bases unmatched: 4. CDR3 protein: CSASGLAGYNEQFF. In DNA, the CDR3 is TGCAGTGCCTCTGGACTAGCGGGATACAATGAGCAGTTCTTC.

This clonotype was counted at least ten times. This sequence joins TRBV28 and TRBJ2-2; the D is unclear. The CDR3 totals 18 residues. Germline V gene lookup returns CDR1 MDHEN and CDR2 SYDVKM. V gave up 2 bases and J gave up 3 bases, with 19 bases separating them. The CDR3 sequence: CASSLPLGRLRDTGELFF. CDR3 nucleotide sequence: TGTGCCAGCAGTTTACCTCTAGGACGCCTTAGGGACACCGGGGAGCTGTTTTTT.

This clonotype has more than one count but fewer than ten. V and J are TRBV29-1 and TRBJ2-7, with 9 nucleotides matching TRBD2. Looked up from germline, CDR1 is SQVTM and CDR2 is ANQGSEA. The length of the CDR3 is 12 residues. V lost 6 bases, J lost 7 bases, and 7 bases stayed unmatched. The CDR3 loop reads CSVVSGSGEQYF. In DNA form, the CDR3 reads TGCAGCGTGGTTAGCGGGAGCGGGGAGCAGTACTTC.

This clonotype showed up many times. This rearrangement joins TRBV30 to TRBJ2-4; no clear D gene. This CDR3 has 11 amino acids. Trimming left V 8 bases short and J 7 bases short, with 12 bases between. CDR1 is GTSNPN and CDR2 is SVGIG in the germline V gene (reference sequence). The DNA of the CDR3 is TGTGCCGGGTCGACTTATAACATTCAGTACTTC. It yields the protein CAGSTYNIQYF.